This T cell receptor (beta chain) appears in the sequencing data of a study of cytomegalovirus exposure and HLA in healthy donors. Study outcomes and limitations: CMV serostatus was the only immune exposure information that was available. Among TCR beta chains of equal frequency, HLA-associated ones were more clonally expanded in a later analysis. Researchers catalogued over 150 TCR beta chains as cytomegalovirus-associated.

Amplification used 60 Vbeta primers and 13 Jbeta primers. Sequencing used immunoSEQ multiplex PCR; TCRdb keeps in-frame clones, though not all of them. In the table there are 95,000 to 150,000 clones, 65% to 80% of which are singletons. Turning to this clone: Its antigen is not known.

Donors counted as nominally healthy when sampled, yet unrecorded immune exposures were likely. Input material: PBMCs. This sequence originates from a man aged 55 to 70 in good health and CMV-seropositive.

CDR3 in amino acids: CASGLGGQGATDTQYF. The CDR3 DNA sequence: TGTGCTAGTGGTTTGGGGGGACAGGGGGCCACAGATACGCAGTATTTT. This chain connects TRBV12-5 to TRBJ2-3, with 12 bases aligning to TRBD1. The CDR3 has 16 amino acids. CDR1 is LGHNT and CDR2 is FRNRAP in the germline V gene. V trimming: 1 base; J trimming: 2 bases; junction bases outside the gene matches: 1.